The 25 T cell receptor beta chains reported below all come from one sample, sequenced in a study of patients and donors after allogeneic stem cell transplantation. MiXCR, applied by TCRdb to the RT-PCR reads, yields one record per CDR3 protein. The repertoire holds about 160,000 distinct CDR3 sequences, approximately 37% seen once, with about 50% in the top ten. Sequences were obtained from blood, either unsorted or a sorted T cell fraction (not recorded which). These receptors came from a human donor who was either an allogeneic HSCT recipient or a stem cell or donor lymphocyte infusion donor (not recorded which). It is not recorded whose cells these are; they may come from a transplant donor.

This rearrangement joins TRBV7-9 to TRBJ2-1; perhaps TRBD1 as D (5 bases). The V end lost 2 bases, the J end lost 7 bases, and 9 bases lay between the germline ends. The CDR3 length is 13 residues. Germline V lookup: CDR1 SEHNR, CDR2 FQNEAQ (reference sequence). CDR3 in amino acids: CASSLTGANEQFF. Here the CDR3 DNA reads TGTGCCAGCAGCTTAACAGGAGCAAATGAGCAGTTCTTC.

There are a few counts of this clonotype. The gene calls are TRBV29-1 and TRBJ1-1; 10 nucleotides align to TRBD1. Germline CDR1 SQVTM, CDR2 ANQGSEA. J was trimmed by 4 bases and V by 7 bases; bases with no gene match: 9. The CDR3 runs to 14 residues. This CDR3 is CSATGGEFGTEAFF. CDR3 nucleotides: TGCAGCGCGACAGGGGGCGAATTCGGCACTGAAGCTTTCTTT.

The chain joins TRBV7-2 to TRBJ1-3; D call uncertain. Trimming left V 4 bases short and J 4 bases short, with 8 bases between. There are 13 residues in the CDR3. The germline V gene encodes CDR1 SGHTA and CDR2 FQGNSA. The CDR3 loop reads CASSSKTGNTIYF. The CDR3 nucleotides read TGTGCCAGCAGCTCCAAGACAGGAAACACCATATATTTT.

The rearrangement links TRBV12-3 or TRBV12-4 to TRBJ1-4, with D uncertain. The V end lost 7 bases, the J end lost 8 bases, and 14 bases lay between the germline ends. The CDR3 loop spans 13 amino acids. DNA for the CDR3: TGTGCCAGCAACGGACCGTGGGAGGAAAAACTGTTTTTT. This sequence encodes CASNGPWEEKLFF.

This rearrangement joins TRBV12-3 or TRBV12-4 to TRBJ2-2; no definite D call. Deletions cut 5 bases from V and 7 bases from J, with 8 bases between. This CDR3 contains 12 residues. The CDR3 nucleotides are TGTGCCAGCAGTCCCCCCGTCGGGGAGCTGTTTTTT. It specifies CASSPPVGELFF.

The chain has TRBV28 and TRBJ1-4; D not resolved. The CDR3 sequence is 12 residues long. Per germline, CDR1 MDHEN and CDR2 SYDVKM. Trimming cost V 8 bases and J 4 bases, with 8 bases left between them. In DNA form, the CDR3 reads TGTGCCAGCGGCCAGGTTAATGAAAAACTGTTTTTT. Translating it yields CASGQVNEKLFF.

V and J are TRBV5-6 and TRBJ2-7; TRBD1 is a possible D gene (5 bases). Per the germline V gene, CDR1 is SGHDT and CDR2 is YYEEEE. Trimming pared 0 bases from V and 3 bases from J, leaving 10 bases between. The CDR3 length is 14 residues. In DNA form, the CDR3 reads TGTGCCAGCAGCTTGGGGGGCGATGACTACGAGCAGTACGTC. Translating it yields CASSLGGDDYEQYV.

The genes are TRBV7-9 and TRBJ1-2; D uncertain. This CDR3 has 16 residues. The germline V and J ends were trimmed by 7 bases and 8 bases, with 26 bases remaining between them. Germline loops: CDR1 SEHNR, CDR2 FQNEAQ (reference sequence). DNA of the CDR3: TGTGCCAGCAACCACATAACCGGTCTACTACGCGGGGGCTACACCTTC. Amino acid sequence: CASNHITGLLRGGYTF.

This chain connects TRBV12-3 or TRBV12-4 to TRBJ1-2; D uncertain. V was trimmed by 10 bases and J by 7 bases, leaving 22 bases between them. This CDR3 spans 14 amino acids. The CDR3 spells CATGRAAPLLGYTF. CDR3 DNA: TGTGCCACGGGTCGGGCAGCTCCGCTTCTTGGCTACACCTTC.

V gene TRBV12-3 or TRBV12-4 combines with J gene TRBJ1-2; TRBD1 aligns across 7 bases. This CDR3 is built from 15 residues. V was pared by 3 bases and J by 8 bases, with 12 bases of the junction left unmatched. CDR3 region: CASSLSWTGWGGYTF. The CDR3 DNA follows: TGTGCCAGCAGTTTGAGTTGGACAGGCTGGGGGGGCTACACCTTC.

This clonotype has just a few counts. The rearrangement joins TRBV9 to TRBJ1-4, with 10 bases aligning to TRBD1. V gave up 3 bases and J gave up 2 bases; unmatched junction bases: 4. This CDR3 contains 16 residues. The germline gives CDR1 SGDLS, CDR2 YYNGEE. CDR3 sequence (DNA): TGTGCCAGCAGCGCCGGACAGGGGGTCACTAATGAAAAACTGTTTTTT. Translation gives CASSAGQGVTNEKLFF.

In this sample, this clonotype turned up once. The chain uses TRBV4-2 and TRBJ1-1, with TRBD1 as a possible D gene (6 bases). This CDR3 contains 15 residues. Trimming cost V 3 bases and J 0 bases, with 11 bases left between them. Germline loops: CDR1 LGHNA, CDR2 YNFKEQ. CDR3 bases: TGTGCCAGCAGCCACCGGACAGAAATGAACACTGAAGCTTTCTTT. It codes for CASSHRTEMNTEAFF.

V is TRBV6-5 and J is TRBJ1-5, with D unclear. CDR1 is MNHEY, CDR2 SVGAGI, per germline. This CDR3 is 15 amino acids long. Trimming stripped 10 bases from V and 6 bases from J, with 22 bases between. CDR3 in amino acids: CATGWVPSAGQPQHF. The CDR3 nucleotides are TGTGCCACCGGATGGGTCCCGTCGGCTGGTCAGCCCCAGCATTTT.

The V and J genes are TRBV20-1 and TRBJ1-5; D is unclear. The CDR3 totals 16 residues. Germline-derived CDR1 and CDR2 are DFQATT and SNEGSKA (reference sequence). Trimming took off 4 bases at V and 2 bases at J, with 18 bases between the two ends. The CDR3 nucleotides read TGCAGTGCTAACCTAGGGAGGGTTAGGGGCAATCAGCCCCAGCATTTT. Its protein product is CSANLGRVRGNQPQHF.

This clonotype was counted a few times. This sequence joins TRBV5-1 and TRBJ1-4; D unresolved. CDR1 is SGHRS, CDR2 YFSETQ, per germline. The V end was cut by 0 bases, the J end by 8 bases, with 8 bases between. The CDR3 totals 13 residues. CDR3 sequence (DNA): TGCGCCAGCAGCTTGGTTTCGGGGGAAAAACTGTTTTTT. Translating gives CASSLVSGEKLFF.

The CDR3 region is CASSEQTGGDSPLHF. Here the CDR3 DNA reads TGTGCCAGCAGCGAACAGACAGGGGGGGATTCACCCCTCCACTTT. J is TRBJ1-6 and V is TRBV7-8, with 9 bases fitting TRBD1. Trimming took 5 bases from V and 8 from J; bases not matched to a gene: 7. Per the germline V gene, CDR1 is SGHVS and CDR2 is FQNEAQ. The CDR3 extends over 15 amino acids.

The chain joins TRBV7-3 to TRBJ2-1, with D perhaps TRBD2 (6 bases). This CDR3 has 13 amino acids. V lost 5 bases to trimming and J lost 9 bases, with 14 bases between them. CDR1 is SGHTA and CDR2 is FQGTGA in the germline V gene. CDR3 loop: CASSPTSRGEQFF. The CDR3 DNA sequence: TGTGCCAGCAGCCCAACTAGCCGTGGTGAGCAGTTCTTC.

The CDR3 coding sequence is TGTGCCAGCAGTTTAACGGGTCAAGGCTACACCTTC. It is translated as CASSLTGQGYTF. The rearrangement joins TRBV27 to TRBJ1-2, with D hard to call. The CDR3 is 12 residues long. Germline loops: CDR1 MNHEY, CDR2 SMNVEV (reference sequence). Trimming shortened V by 2 bases and J by 8 bases, and 9 bases separated the two germline ends.

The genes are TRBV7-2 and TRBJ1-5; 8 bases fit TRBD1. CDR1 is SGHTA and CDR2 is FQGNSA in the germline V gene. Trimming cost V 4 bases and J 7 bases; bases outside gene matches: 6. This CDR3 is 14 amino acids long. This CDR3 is CASSSRTGQQPQHF. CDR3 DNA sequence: TGTGCCAGCAGCTCCAGGACAGGGCAACAGCCCCAGCATTTT.

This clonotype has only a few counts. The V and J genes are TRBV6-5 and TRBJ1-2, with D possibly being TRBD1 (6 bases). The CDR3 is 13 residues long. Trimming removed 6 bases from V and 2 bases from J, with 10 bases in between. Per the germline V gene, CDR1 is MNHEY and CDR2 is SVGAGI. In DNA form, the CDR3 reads TGTGCCAGCAGGGAGGGGGGCAACTATGGCTACACCTTC. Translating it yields CASREGGNYGYTF.

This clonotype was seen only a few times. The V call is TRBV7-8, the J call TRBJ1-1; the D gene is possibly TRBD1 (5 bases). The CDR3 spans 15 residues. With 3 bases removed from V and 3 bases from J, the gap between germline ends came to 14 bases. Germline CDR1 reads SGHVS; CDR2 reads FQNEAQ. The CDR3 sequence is CASSFDGHTYTEAFF. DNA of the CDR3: TGTGCCAGCAGCTTCGATGGACATACCTACACTGAAGCTTTCTTT.

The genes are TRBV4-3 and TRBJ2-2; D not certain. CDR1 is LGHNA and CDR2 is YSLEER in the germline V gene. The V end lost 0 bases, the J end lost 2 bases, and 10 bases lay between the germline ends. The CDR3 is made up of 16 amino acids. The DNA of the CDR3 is TGCGCCAGCAGCCAAGAACCCAGGAGAAACACCGGGGAGCTGTTTTTT. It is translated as CASSQEPRRNTGELFF.

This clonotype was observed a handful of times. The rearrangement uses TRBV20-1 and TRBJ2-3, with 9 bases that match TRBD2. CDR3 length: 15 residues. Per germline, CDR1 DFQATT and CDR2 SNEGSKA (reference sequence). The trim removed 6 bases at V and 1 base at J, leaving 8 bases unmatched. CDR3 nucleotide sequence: TGCAGTGCCCGCGGGGGGGCCGCGGGCACAGATACGCAGTATTTT. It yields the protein CSARGGAAGTDTQYF.

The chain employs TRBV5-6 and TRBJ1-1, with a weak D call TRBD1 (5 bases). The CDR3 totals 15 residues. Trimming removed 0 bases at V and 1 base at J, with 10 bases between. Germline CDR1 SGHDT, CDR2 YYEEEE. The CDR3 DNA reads TGTGCCAGCAGCTTGGTTCCGGGGCAGAACACTGAAGCTTTCTTT. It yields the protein CASSLVPGQNTEAFF. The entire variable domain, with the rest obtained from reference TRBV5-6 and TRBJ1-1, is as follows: DAGVTQSPTHLIKTRGQQVTLRCSPKSGHDTVSWYQQALGQGPQFIFQYYEEEERQRGNFPDRFSGHQFPNYSSELNVNALLLGDSALYLCASSLVPGQNTEAFFGQGTRLTVV.

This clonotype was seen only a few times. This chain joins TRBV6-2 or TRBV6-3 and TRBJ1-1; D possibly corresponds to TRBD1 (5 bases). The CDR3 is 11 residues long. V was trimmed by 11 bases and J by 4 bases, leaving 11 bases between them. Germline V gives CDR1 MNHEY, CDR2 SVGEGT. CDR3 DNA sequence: TGTGCCGGACACTGTCGCACTGAAGCTTTCTTT. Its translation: CAGHCRTEAFF.